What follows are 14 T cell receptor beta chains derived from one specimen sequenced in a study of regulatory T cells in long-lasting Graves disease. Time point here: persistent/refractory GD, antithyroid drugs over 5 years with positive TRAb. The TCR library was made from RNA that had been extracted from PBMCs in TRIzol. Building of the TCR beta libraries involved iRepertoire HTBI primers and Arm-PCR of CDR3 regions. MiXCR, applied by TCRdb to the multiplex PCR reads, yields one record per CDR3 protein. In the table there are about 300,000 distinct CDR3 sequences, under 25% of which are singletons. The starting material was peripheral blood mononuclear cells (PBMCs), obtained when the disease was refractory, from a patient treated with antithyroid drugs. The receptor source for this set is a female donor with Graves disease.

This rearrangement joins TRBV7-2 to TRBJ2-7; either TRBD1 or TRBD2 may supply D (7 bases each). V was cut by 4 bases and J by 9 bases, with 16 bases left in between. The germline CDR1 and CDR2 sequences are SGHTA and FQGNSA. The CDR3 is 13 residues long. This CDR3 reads CASSWDSRGGQYF. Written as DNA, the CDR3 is TGTGCCAGCAGCTGGGACAGTCGCGGGGGGCAGTACTTC.

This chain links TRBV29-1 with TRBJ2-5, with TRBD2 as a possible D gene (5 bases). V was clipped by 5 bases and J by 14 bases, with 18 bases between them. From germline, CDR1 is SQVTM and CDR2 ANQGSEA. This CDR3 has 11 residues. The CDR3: CSVPRGPHFYF. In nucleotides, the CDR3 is TGCAGCGTTCCCAGAGGGCCGCATTTTTACTTC. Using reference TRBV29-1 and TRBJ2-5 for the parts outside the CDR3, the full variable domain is SAVISQKPSRDICQRGTSLTIQCQVDSQVTMMFWYRQQPGQSLTLIATANQGSEATYESGFVIDKFPISRPNLTFSTLTVSNMSPEDSSIYLCSVPRGPHFYFGPGTRLLVL.

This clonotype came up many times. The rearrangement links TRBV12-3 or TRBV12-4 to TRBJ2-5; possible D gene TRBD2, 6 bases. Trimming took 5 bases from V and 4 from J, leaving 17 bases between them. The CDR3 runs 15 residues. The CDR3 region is CASSTPRGAGETQYF. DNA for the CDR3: TGTGCCAGCAGTACGCCTCGGGGAGCGGGAGAGACCCAGTACTTC.

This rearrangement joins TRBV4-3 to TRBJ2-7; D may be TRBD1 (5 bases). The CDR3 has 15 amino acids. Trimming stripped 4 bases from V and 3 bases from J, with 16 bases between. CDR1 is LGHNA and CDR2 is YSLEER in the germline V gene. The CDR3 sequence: CASSLSRAANYEQYF. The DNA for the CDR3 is TGCGCCAGCAGCCTTTCCAGGGCAGCCAACTACGAGCAGTACTTC.

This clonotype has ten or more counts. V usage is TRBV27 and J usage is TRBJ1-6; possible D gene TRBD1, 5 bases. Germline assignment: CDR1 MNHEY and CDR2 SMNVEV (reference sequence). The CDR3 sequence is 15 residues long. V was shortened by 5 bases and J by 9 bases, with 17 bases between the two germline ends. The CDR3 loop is CASSRRRDGSSPLHF. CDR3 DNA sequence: TGTGCCAGCAGTCGGCGCCGGGACGGGAGTTCACCCCTCCACTTT.

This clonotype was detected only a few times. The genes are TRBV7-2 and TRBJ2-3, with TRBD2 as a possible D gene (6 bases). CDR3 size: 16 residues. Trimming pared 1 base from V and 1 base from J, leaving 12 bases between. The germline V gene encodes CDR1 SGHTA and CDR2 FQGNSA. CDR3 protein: CASSLGRPSGTDTQYF. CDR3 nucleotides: TGTGCCAGCAGCTTAGGACGGCCTAGCGGCACAGATACGCAGTATTTT.

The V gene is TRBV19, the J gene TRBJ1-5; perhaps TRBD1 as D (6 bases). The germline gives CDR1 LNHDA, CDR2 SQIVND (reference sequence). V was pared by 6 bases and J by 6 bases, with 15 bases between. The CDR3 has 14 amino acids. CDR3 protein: CASSRDTGSQPQHF. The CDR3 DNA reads TGTGCCAGTAGCCGGGACACGGGGAGTCAGCCCCAGCATTTT.

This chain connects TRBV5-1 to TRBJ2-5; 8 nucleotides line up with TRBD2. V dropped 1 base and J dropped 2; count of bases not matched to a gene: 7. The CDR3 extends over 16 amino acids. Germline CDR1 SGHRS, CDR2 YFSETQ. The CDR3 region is CASSLQVTSGQETQYF. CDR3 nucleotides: TGCGCCAGCAGCTTGCAGGTCACTAGCGGACAAGAGACCCAGTACTTC.

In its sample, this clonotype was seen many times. CDR3 sequence (DNA): TGTGCCAGCAGCTTCGTCTCTGGGGCCAACGTCCTGACTTTC. It translates to CASSFVSGANVLTF. The rearrangement uses TRBV5-6 and TRBJ2-6; D unresolved. This CDR3 spans 14 amino acids. Germline CDR1 reads SGHDT; CDR2 reads YYEEEE. V lost 2 bases and J lost 0, with 3 bases in between.

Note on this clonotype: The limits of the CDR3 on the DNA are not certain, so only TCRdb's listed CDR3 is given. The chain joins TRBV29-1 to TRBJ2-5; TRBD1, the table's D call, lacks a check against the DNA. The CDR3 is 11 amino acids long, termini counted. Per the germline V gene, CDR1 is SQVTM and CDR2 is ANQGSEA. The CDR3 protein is CSVVGQGATYF.

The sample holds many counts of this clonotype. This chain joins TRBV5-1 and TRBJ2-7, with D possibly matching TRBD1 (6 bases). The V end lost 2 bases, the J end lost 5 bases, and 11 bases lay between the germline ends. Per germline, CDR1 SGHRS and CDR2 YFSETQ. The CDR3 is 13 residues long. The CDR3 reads CASSFYRANEQYF. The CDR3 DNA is TGCGCCAGCAGCTTTTACAGGGCCAACGAGCAGTACTTC.

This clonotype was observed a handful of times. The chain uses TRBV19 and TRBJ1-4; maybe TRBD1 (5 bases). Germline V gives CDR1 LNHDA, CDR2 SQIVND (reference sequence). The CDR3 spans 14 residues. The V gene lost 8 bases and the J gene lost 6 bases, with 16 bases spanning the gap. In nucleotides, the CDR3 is TGTGCCAGTGGGTCCGGGACGGCTTATGAAAAACTGTTTTTT. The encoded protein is CASGSGTAYEKLFF.

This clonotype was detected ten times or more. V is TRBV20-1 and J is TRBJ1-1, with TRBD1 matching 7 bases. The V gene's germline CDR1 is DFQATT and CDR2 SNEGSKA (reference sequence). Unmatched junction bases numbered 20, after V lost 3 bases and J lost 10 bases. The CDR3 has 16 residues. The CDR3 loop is CSASGGGRGRVQVAFF. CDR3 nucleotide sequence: TGCAGTGCTAGCGGGGGGGGGAGGGGGCGCGTTCAAGTAGCTTTCTTT.

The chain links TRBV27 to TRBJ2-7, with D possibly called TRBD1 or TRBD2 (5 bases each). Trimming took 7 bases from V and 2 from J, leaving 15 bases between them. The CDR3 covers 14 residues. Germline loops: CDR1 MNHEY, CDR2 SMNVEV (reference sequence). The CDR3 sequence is CASKLGALPYEQYF. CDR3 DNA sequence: TGTGCCAGCAAACTCGGGGCCCTCCCCTACGAGCAGTACTTC.